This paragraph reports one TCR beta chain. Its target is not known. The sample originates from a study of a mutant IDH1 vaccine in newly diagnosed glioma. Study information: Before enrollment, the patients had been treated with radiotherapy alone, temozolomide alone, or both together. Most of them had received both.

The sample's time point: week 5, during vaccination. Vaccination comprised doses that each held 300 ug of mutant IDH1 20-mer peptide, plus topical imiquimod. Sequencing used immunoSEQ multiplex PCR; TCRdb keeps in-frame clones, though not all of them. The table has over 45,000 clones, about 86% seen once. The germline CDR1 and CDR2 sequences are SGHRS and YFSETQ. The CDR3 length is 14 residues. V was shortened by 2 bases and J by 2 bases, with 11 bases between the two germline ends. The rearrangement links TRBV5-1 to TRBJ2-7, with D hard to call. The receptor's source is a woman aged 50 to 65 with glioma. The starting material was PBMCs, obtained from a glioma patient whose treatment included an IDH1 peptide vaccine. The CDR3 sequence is CASSFSSITYEQYF. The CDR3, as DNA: TGCGCCAGCAGCTTTTCCAGCATCACCTACGAGCAGTACTTC. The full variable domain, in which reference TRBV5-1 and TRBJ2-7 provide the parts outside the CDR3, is KAGVTQTPRYLIKTRGQQVTLSCSPISGHRSVSWYQQTPGQGLQFLFEYFSETQRNKGNFPGRFSGRQFSNSRSEMNVSTLELGDSALYLCASSFSSITYEQYFGPGTRLTVT.